This T cell receptor (beta chain) stems from a study of cytomegalovirus exposure and HLA in healthy donors. Comments on this clone: Its cognate antigen is unknown.

Trimming removed 6 bases from V and 8 bases from J; junction bases left unmatched: 13. In germline, CDR1 is SNHLY, CDR2 FYNNEI. This CDR3 comprises 15 residues. Points from the study as a whole: Within the 90 to 150 validation repertoires, first-cohort TCR clusters tended to co-occur, according to a later analysis.

Sequenced by immunoSEQ multiplex PCR; TCRdb stores in-frame clones only, minus some. The repertoire holds 90,000 to 130,000 clones, with 70% to 90% as singletons. The TCR originated in a woman between 25 and 40 years old in good health and CMV-seropositive. The sequenced material came from PBMCs. This chain joins TRBV2 and TRBJ1-2, with 9 bases fitting TRBD1. The CDR3 bases are TGTGCCAGCAGCAAAAAACAGGGGGCGAACGGCGGCTACACCTTC. It is translated as CASSKKQGANGGYTF.